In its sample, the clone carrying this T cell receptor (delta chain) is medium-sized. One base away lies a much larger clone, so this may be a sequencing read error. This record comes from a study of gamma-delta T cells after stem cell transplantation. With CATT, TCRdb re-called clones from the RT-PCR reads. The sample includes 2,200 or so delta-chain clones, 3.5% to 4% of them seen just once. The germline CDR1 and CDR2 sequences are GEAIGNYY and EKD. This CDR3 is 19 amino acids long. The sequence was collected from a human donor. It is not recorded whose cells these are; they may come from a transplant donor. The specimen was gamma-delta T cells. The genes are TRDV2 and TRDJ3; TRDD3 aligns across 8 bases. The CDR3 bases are TGTGCCTGTGACACCGCTGGGGGAACGAGCTCCTGGGACGCCCGACAGATGTTTTTC. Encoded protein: CACDTAGGTSSWDARQMFF.